This TCR beta chain stems from a study of brain T cells in children with intractable seizures. This table comes from immunoSEQ multiplex PCR, and its TCRdb copy is limited to in-frame clones, with some not included. Of about 41,000 clones in the sample, 75% to 95% were seen once. This CDR3 comprises 18 residues. Germline V gene data show CDR1 as SGHRS and CDR2 as YFSETQ. V was cut by 2 bases and J by 5 bases, with 25 bases left in between. Patients received at least one anti-epileptic drug before surgery. This clonotype was obtained from a girl aged 2 to 10 with tuberous sclerosis and intractable seizures. The input for sequencing was peripheral blood, taken at surgery. The chain has TRBV5-1 and TRBJ2-5; D gene uncertain. The CDR3 is CASSFWAILTVLTETQYF. Here the CDR3 DNA reads TGCGCCAGCAGCTTTTGGGCCATTTTGACGGTATTAACCGAGACCCAGTACTTC.